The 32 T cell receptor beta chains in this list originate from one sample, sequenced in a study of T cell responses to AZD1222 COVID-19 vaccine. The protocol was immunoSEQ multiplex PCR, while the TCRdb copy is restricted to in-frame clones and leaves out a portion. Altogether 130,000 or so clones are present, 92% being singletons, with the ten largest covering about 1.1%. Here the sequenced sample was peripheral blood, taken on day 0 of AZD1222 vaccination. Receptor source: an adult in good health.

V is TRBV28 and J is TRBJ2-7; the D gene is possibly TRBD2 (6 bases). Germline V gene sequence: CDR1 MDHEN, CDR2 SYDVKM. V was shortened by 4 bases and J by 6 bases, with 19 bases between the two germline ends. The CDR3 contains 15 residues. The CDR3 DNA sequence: TGTGCCAGCAGTTCGGCCGGGACTGACGGCGGCGAGCAGTACTTC. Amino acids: CASSSAGTDGGEQYF.

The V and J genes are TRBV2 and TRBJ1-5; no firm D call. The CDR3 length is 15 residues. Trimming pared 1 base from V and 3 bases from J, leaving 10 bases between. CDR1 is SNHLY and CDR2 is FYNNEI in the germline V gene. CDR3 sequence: CASSEGVSYNQPQHF. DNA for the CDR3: TGTGCCAGCAGTGAAGGTGTCAGCTACAATCAGCCCCAGCATTTT.

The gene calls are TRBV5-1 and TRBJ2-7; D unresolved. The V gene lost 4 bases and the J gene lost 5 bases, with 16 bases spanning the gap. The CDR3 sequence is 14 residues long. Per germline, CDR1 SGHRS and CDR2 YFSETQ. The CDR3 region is CASSVPHGRNEQYF. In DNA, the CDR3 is TGCGCCAGCAGCGTTCCTCACGGGCGGAACGAGCAGTACTTC.

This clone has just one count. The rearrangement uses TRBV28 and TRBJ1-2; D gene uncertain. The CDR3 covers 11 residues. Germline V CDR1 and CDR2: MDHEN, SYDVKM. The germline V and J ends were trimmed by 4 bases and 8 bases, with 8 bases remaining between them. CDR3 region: CASSSGQGYTF. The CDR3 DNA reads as TGTGCCAGCAGTTCCGGGCAAGGCTACACCTTC.

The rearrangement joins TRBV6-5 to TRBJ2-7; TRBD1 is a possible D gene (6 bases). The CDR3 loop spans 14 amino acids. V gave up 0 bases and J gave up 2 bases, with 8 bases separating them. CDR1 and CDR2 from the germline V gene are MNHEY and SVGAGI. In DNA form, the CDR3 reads TGTGCCAGCAGTTACTCTCAGGGGACCTACGAGCAGTACTTC. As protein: CASSYSQGTYEQYF.

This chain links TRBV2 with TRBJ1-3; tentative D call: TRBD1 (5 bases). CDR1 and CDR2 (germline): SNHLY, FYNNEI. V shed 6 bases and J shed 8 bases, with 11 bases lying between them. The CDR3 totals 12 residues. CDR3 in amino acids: CASRGEGDTIYF. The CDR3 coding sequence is TGTGCCAGCAGGGGGGAAGGGGACACCATATATTTT.

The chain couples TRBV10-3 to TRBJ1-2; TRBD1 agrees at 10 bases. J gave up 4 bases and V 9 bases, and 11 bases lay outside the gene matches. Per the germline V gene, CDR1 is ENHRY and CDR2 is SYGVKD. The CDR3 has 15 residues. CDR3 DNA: TGTGCCATGGGAGGGGGACAGGGGACGGGCTATGGCTACACCTTC. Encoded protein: CAMGGGQGTGYGYTF.

The CDR3 sequence is CASSTPLGYRGRRDGYTF. CDR3 coding DNA: TGTGCCAGTAGTACCCCCCTCGGATACAGGGGGCGACGGGATGGCTACACCTTC. The rearrangement links TRBV19 to TRBJ1-2; 9 positions agree with TRBD1. V lost 4 bases and J lost 6; bases outside the gene matches: 18. The CDR3 extends over 18 amino acids. Germline values: CDR1 LNHDA, CDR2 SQIVND (reference sequence).

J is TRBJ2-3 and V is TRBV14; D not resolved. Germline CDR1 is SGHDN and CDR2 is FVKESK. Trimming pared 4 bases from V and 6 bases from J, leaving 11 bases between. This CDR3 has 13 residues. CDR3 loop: CASSLRSWDTQYF. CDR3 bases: TGTGCCAGCAGCCTTCGGTCGTGGGATACGCAGTATTTT.

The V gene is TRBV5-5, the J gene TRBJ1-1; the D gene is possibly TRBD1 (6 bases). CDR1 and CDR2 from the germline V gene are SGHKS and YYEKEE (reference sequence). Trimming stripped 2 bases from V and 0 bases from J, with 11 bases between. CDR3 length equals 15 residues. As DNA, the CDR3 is TGTGCCAGCAGCTTCAGCGACAGGTTGAACACTGAAGCTTTCTTT. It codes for CASSFSDRLNTEAFF.

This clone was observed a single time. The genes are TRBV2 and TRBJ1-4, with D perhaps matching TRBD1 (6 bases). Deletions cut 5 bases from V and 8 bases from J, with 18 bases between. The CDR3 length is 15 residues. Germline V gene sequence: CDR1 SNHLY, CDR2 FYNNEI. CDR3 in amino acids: CASSSDRYRGEKLFF. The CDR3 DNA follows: TGTGCCAGCAGTTCCGACAGGTACCGAGGGGAAAAACTGTTTTTT.

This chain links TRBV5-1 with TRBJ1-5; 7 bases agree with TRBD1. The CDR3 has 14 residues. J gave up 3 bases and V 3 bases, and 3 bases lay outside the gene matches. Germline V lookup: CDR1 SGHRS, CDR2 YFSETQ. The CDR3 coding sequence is TGCGCCAGCAGCTCGGGACAGTACAATCAGCCCCAGCATTTT. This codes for CASSSGQYNQPQHF.

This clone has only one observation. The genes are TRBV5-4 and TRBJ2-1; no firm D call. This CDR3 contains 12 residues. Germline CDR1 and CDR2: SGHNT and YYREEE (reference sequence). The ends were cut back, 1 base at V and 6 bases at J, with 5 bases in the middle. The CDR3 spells CASSLSGNEQFF. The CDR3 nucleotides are TGTGCCAGCAGCTTGTCGGGCAATGAGCAGTTCTTC.

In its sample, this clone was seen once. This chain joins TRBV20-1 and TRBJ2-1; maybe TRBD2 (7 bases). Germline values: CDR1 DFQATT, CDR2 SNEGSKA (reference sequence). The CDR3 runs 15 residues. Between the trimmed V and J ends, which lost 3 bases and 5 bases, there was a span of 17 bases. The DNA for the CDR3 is TGCAGTGCTAGTCTAGGGGGAGGGCCAAACAATGAGCAGTTCTTC. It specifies CSASLGGGPNNEQFF.

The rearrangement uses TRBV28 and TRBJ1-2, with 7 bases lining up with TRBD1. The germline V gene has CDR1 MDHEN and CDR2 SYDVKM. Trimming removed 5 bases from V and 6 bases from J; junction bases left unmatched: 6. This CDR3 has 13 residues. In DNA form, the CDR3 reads TGTGCCAGCAGTGTCGACAGGGTCGATGGCTACACCTTC. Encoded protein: CASSVDRVDGYTF.

In DNA form, the CDR3 reads TGTGCCAGCAGCTCCGGAGGGAGGGTGGGTGAAAAACTGTTTTTT. Translating it yields CASSSGGRVGEKLFF. The chain carries TRBV5-6 and TRBJ1-4; the D is unclear. The CDR3 spans 15 residues. CDR1 is SGHDT, CDR2 YYEEEE, per germline. The V end was cut by 3 bases, the J end by 7 bases, with 16 bases between.

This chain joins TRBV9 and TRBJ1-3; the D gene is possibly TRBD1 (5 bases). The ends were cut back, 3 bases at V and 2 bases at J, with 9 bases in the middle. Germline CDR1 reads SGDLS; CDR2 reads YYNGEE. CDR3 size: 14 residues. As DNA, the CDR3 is TGTGCCAGCAGCGGAGGGACGGCTGGAAACACCATATATTTT. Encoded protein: CASSGGTAGNTIYF.

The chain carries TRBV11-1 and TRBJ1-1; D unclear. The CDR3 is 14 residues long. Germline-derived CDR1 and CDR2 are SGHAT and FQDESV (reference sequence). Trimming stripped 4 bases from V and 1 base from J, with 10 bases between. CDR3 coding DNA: TGTGCCAGCAGCTATCAAGGGAGGAACACTGAAGCTTTCTTT. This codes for CASSYQGRNTEAFF.

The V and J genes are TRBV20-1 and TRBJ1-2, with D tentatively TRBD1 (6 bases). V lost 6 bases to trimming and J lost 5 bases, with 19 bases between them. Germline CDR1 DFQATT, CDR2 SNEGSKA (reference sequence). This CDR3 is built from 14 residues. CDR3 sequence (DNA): TGCAGTGCCAGTCCGTATGCCGGACAGTATGGCTACACCTTC. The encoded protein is CSASPYAGQYGYTF.

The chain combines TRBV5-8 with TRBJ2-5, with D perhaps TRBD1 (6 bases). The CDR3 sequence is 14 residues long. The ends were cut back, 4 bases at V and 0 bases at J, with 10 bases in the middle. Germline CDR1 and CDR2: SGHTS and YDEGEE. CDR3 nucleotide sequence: TGTGCCAGCAGCATAGGGACATACCAAGAGACCCAGTACTTC. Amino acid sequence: CASSIGTYQETQYF.

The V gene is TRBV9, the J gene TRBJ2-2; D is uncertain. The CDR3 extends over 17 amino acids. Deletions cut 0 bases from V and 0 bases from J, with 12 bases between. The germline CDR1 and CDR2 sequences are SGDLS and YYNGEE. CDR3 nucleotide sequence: TGTGCCAGCAGCGTAGTACCCAGATCCCCGAACACCGGGGAGCTGTTTTTT. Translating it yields CASSVVPRSPNTGELFF.

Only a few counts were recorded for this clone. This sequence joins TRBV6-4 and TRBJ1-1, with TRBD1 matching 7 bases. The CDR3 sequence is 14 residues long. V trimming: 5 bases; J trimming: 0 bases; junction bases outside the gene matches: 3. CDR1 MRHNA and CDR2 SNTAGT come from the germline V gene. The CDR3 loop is CASSPGGVNTEAFF. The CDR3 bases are TGTGCCAGCAGTCCAGGGGGAGTGAACACTGAAGCTTTCTTT.

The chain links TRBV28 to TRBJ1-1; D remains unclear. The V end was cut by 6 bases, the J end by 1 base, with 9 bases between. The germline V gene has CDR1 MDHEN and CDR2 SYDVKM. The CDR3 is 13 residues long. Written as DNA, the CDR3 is TGTGCCAGCAGGAGGCAGCCGAACACTGAAGCTTTCTTT. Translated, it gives CASRRQPNTEAFF.

CDR3 DNA sequence: TGTGCCAGCAGTTTACTCGGGACTAGCGGGAGTCCCGAGCAGTACTTC. Its protein is CASSLLGTSGSPEQYF. The rearrangement joins TRBV28 to TRBJ2-7, with 14 bases lining up with TRBD2. CDR1 MDHEN and CDR2 SYDVKM come from the germline V gene. The junction had 6 bases not matched to a gene; V was cut back by 2 bases and J by 6 bases. The CDR3 is made up of 16 amino acids.

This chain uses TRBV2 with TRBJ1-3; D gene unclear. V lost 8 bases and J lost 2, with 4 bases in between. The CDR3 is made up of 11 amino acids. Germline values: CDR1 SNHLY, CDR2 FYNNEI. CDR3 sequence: CASGPGNTIYF. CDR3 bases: TGTGCCAGCGGCCCTGGAAACACCATATATTTT.

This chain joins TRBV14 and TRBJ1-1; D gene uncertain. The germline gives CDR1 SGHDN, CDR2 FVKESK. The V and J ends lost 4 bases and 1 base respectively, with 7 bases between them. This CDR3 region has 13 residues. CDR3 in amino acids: CASSPMGNTEAFF. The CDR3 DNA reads TGTGCCAGCAGCCCTATGGGGAACACTGAAGCTTTCTTT.

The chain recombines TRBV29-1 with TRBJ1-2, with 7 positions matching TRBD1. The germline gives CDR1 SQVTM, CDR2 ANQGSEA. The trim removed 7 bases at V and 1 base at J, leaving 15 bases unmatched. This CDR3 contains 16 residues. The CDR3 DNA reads TGCAGCGCCGCGGGCATAAGGGGGCCGGTTAACTATGGCTACACCTTC. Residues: CSAAGIRGPVNYGYTF.

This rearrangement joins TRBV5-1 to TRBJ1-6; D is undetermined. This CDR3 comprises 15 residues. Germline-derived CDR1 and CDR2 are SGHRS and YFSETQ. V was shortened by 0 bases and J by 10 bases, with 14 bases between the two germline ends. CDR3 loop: CASSLAVPLGSPLHF. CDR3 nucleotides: TGCGCCAGCAGCTTGGCGGTCCCCTTGGGGTCACCCCTCCACTTT.

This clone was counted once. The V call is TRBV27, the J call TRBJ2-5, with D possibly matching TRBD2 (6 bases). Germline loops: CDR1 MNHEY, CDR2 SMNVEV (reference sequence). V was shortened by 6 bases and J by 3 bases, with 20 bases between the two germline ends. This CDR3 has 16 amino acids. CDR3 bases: TGTGCCAGCAGCCGAATCCATTTAGCGGTGAAAGAGACCCAGTACTTC. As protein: CASSRIHLAVKETQYF.

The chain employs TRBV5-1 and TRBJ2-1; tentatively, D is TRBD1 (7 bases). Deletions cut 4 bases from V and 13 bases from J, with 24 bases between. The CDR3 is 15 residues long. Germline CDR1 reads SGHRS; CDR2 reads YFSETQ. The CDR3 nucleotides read TGCGCCAGCAGCGACCGGCGATGGCGGGACAGCACCCAGTTCTTC. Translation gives CASSDRRWRDSTQFF. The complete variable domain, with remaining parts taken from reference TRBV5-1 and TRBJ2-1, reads KAGVTQTPRYLIKTRGQQVTLSCSPISGHRSVSWYQQTPGQGLQFLFEYFSETQRNKGNFPGRFSGRQFSNSRSEMNVSTLELGDSALYLCASSDRRWRDSTQFFGPGTRLTVL.

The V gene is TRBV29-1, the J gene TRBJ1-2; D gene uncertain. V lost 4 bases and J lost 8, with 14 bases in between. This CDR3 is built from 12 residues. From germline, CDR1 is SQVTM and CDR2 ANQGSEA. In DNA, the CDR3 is TGCAGCGTTGCGGGTGTCGAGAGGGGCTACACCTTC. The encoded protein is CSVAGVERGYTF. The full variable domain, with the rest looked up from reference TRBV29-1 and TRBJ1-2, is SAVISQKPSRDICQRGTSLTIQCQVDSQVTMMFWYRQQPGQSLTLIATANQGSEATYESGFVIDKFPISRPNLTFSTLTVSNMSPEDSSIYLCSVAGVERGYTFGSGTRLTVV.

This chain's CDR3 is CSASLRVIGEQYF. In DNA form, the CDR3 reads TGCAGTGCTAGTTTGCGCGTTATCGGCGAGCAGTACTTC. The gene calls are TRBV20-1 and TRBJ2-7; unclear D gene. CDR3 length equals 13 residues. Trimming shortened V by 3 bases and J by 6 bases, and 15 bases separated the two germline ends. Per the germline V gene, CDR1 is DFQATT and CDR2 is SNEGSKA (reference sequence).